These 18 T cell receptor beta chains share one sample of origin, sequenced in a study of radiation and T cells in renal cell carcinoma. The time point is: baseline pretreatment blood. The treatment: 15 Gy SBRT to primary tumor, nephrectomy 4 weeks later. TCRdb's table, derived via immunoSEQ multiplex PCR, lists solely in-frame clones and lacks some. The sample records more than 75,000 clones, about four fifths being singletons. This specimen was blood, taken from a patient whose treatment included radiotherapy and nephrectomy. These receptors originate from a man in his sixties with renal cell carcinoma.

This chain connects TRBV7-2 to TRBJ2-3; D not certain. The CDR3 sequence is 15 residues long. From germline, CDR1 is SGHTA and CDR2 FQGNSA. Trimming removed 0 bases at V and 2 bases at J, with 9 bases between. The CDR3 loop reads CASSLAFVHTDTQYF. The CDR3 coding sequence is TGTGCCAGCAGCTTAGCCTTTGTTCACACAGATACGCAGTATTTT.

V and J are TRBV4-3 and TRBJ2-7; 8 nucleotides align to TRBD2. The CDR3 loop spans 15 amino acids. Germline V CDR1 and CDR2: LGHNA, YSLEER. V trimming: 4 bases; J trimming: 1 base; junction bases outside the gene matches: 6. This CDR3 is CASSLSSGASYEQYF. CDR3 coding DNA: TGCGCCAGCAGCCTTAGTAGCGGGGCTTCCTACGAGCAGTACTTC.

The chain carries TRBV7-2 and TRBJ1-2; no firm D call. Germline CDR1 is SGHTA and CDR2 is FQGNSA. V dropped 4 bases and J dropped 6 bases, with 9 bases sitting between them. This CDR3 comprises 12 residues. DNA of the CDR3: TGTGCCAGCAGCTACCTGGGCGATGGCTACACCTTC. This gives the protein CASSYLGDGYTF.

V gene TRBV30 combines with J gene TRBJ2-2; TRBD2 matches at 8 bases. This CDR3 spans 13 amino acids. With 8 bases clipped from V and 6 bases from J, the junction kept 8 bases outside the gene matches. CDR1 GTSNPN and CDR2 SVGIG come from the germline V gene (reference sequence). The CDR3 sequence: CAISGLEAGELFF. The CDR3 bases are TGTGCCATTTCGGGACTAGAAGCCGGGGAGCTGTTTTTT.

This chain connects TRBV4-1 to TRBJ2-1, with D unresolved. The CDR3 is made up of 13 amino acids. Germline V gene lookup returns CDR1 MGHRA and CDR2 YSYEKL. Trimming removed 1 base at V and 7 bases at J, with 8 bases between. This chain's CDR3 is CASSQGLVNEQFF. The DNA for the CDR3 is TGCGCCAGCAGCCAAGGGCTTGTAAATGAGCAGTTCTTC.

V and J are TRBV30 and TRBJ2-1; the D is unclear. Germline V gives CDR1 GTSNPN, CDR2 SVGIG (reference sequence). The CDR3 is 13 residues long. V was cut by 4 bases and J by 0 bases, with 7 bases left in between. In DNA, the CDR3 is TGTGCCTGGAAAGGGATCTCCTACAATGAGCAGTTCTTC. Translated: CAWKGISYNEQFF.

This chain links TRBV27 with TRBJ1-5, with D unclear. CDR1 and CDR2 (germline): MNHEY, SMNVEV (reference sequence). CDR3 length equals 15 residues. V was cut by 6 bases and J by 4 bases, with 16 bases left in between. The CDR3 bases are TGTGCCAGCAGATTTGGGAGGGCCTCAAATCAGCCCCAGCATTTT. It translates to CASRFGRASNQPQHF.

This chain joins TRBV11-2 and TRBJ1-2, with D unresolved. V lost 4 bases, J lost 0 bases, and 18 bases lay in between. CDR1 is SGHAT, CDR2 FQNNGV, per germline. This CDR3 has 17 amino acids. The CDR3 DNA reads TGTGCCAGCAGCTACGATGGCGCTCGGAGAGCTAACTATGGCTACACCTTC. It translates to CASSYDGARRANYGYTF.

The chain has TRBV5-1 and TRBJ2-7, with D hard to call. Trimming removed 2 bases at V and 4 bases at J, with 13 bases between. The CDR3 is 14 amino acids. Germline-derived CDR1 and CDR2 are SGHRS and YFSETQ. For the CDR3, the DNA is TGCGCCAGCAGCTTCGACCCGCCTGCTTACGAGCAGTACTTC. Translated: CASSFDPPAYEQYF.

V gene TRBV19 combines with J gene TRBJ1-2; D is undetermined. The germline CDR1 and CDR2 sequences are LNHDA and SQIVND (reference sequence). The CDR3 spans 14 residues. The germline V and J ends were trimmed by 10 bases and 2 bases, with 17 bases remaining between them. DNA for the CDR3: TGTGCCAAGCCGACCGGCGGTTCAAACTATGGCTACACCTTC. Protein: CAKPTGGSNYGYTF.

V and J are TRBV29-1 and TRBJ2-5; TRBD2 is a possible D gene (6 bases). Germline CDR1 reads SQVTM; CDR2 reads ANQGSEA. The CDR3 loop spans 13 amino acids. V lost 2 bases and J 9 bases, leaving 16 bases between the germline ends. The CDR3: CSVERGQGEAQYF. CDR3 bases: TGCAGCGTTGAACGCGGGCAAGGGGAGGCCCAGTACTTC. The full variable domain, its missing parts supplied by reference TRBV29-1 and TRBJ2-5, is SAVISQKPSRDICQRGTSLTIQCQVDSQVTMMFWYRQQPGQSLTLIATANQGSEATYESGFVIDKFPISRPNLTFSTLTVSNMSPEDSSIYLCSVERGQGEAQYFGPGTRLLVL.

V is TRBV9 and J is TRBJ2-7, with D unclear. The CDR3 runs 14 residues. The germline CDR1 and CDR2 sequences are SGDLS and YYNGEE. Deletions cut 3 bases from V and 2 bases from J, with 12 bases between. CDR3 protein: CASSGSGGAYEQYF. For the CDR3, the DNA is TGTGCCAGCAGCGGGTCTGGTGGTGCCTACGAGCAGTACTTC.

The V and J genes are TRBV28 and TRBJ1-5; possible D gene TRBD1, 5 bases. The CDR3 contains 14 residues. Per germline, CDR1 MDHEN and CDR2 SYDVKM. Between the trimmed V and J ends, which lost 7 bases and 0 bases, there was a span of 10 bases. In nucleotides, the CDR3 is TGTGCCAGCACCGATGGGGCTAGCAATCAGCCCCAGCATTTT. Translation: CASTDGASNQPQHF.

CDR3 sequence reads: CASARTGLLGEQYF. Written as DNA, the CDR3 is TGTGCCAGCGCTCGGACAGGGCTCCTAGGCGAGCAGTACTTC. V and J are TRBV27 and TRBJ2-7; TRBD1 aligns across 8 bases. The V gene's germline CDR1 is MNHEY and CDR2 SMNVEV (reference sequence). V shed 8 bases, J shed 6 bases, and the junction held 12 bases outside the gene matches. The CDR3 covers 14 residues.

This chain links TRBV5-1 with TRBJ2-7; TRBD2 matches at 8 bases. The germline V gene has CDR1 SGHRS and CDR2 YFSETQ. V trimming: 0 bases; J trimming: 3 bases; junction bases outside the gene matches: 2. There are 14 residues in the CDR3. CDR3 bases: TGCGCCAGCAGCTTGGGACTAGCGTACTACGAGCAGTACTTC. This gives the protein CASSLGLAYYEQYF.

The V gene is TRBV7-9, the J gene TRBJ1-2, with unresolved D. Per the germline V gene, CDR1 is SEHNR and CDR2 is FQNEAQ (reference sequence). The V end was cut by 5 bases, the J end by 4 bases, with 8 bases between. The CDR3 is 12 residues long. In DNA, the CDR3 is TGTGCCAGCAGCAATGGGAGCTATGGCTACACCTTC. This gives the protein CASSNGSYGYTF.

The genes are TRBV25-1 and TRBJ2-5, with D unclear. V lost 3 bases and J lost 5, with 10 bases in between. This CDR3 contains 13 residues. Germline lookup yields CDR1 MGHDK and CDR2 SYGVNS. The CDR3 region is CASSDSPVETQYF. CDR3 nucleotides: TGTGCCAGCAGTGACTCCCCGGTGGAGACCCAGTACTTC.

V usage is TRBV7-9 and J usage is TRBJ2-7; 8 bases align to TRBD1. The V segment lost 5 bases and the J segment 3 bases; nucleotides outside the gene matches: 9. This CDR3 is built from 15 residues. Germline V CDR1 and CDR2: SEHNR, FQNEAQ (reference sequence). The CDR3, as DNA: TGTGCCAGCAGCCAAGTACGGACAGGGAACTACGAGCAGTACTTC. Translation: CASSQVRTGNYEQYF.